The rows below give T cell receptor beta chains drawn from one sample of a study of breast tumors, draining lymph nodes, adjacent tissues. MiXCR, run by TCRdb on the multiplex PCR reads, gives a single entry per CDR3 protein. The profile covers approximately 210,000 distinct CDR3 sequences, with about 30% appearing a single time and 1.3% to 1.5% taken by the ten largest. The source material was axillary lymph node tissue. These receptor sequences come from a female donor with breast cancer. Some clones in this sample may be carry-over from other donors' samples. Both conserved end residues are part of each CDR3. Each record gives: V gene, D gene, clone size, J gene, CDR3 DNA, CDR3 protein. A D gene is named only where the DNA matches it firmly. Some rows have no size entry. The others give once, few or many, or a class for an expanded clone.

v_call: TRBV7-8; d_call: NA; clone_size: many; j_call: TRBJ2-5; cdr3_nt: TGTGCCAGCAGCTTAGGAGCTAGAATGGCGACCCAGTACTTC; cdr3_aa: CASSLGARMATQYF
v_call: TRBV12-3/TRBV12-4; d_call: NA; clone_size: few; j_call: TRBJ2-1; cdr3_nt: TGTGCCAGCATTAACTCGGGCCACAATGAGCAGTTCTTC; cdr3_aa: CASINSGHNEQFF
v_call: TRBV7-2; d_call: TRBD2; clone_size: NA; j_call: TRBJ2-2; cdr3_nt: TGTGCCAGCAGCTTAGTGGGTACTAGCGGGGCGAGGGGCGGGGAGCTGTTTTTT; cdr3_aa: CASSLVGTSGARGGELFF
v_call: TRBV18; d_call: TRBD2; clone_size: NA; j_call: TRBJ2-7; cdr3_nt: TGTGCCAGCTCACCGCTTTTTAGCGGGAGTGTCTACGAGCAGTACTTC; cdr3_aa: CASSPLFSGSVYEQYF
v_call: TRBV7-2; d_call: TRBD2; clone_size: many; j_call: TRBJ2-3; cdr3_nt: TGTGCCAGCATCACCGGGACTAGGGTCGGAACGCAGTATTTT; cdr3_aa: CASITGTRVGTQYF
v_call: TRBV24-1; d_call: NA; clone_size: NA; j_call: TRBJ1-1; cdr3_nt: TGTGCCACCCGGGGGGTTAGGGGCACTGAAGCTTTCTTT; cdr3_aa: CATRGVRGTEAFF
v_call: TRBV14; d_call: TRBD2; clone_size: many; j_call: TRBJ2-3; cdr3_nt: TGTGCCAGCAGCCATTCTGGCGGGAGGAGCACAGATACGCAGTATTTT; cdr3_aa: CASSHSGGRSTDTQYF
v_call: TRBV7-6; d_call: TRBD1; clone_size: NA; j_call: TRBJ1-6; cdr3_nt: TGTGCCAGCAGCCCTAGACAGGGGGCGGGACCCCTCCACTTT; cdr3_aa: CASSPRQGAGPLHF
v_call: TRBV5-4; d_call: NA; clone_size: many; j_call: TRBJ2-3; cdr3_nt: TGTGCCAGCAGCTTGGCGGGTTTCCCTACAGATACGCAGTATTTT; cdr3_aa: CASSLAGFPTDTQYF
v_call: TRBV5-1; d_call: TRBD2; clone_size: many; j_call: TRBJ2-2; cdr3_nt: TGCGCCAGCACCTGGCGTGGACTAGCCGGCACCGGGGAGCTGTTTTTT; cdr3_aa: CASTWRGLAGTGELFF
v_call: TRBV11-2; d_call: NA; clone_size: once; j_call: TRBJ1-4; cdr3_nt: TGTGCCAGCAGCTTAGGGGGCGGGGCTGAAAAACTGTTTTTT; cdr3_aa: CASSLGGGAEKLFF
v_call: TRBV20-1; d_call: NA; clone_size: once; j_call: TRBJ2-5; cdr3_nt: TGCAGTGCTAGAGAAGGACGGGATACTTCTTTGGAGGAGACCCAGTACTTC; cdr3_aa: CSAREGRDTSLEETQYF
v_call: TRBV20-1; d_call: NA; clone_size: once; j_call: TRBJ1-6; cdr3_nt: TGCAGTGCCCAGACCGGCGGAGGCTCACCCCTCCACTTT; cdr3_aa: CSAQTGGGSPLHF
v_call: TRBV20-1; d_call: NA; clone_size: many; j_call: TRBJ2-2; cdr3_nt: TGCAGTGCTAGTGGGGGCTTGGGAACAGGTCGTAGTCCCGGGGAGCTGTTTTTT; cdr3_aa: CSASGGLGTGRSPGELFF
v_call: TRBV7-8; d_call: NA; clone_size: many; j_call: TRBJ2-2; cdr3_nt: TGTGCCAGCAAGGCAGGGACCAGACGGTCCGGGGAGCTGTTTTTT; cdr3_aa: CASKAGTRRSGELFF
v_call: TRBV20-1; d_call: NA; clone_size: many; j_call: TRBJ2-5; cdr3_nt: TGCAGTGCTAGAGAAGGGCGGGTCCAAGAGACCCAGTACTTC; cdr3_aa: CSAREGRVQETQYF
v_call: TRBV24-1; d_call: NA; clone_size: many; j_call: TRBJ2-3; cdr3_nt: TGTGCCACCAGTGATTGGGCAGATACGCAGTATTTT; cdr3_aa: CATSDWADTQYF
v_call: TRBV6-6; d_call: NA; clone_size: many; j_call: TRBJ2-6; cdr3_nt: TGTGCCAGCAGAAGTGTTGGTACTGGGGCCAACGTCCTGACTTTC; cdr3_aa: CASRSVGTGANVLTF
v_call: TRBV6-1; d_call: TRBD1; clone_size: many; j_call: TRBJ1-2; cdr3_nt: TGTGCCAGCAGACCACCAGGGGGGGAAGGCTACACCTTC; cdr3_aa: CASRPPGGEGYTF
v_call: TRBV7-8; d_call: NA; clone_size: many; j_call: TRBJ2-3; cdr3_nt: TGTGCCAGCAGCTTAGCGAACGGACTCTACACAGATACGCAGTATTTT; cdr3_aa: CASSLANGLYTDTQYF
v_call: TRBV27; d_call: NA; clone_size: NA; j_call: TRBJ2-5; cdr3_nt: TGTGCCAGCGGTCTTTTCGAGACCCAGTACTTC; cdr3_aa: CASGLFETQYF
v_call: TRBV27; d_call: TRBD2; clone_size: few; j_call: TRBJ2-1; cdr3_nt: TGTGCCAGCAGTGCCGCAGCGGGAGTGTACAATGAGCAGTTCTTC; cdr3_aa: CASSAAAGVYNEQFF
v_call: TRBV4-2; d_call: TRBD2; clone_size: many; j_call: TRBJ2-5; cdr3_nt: TGTGCCAGCAGCATAACTAGCGGGAGAAAAGAGACCCAGTACTTC; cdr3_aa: CASSITSGRKETQYF
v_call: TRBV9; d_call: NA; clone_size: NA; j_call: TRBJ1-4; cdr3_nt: TGTGCTCCTACAGGAGGGCGAAGCGGCACTAATGAAAAACTGTTTTTT; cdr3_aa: CAPTGGRSGTNEKLFF
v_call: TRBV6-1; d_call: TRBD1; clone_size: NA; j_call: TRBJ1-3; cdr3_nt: TGTGCCAGCAGTGAATTGGGGACAGCCGGAAACACCATATATTTT; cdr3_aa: CASSELGTAGNTIYF
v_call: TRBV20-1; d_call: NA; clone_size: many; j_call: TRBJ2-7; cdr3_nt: TGCAGTGCTAGATTTGGAAGTTCCTACGAGCAGTACTTC; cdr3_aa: CSARFGSSYEQYF
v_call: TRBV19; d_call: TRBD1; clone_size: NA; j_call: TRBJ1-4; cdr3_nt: TGTGCCAGTAGTACGCAGGGGGCTGGTGAAAAACTGTTTTTT; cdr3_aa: CASSTQGAGEKLFF
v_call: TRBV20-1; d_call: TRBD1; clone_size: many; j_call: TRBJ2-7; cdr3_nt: TGCAGTGCTAGTCTTCGGGACAGGGGGATCGACGAGCAGTACTTC; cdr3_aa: CSASLRDRGIDEQYF
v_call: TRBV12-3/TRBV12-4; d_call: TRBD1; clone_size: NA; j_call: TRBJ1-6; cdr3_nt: TGTGCCAGCAGTGGGGGCTCAGGGGGAGGATTCCACTTT; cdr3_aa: CASSGGSGGGFHF
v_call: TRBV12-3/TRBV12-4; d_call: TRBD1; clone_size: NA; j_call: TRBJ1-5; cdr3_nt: TGTGCCAGCAGTTTAGCGGGGACAGGGGGCGGATTGAGCAATCAGCCCCAGCATTTT; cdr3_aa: CASSLAGTGGGLSNQPQHF
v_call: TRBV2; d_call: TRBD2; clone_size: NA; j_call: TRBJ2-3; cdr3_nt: TGTGCCAGCAGTGCAGGGCCTAGCGGGAGGAGGGTACGCACAGATACGCAGTATTTT; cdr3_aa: CASSAGPSGRRVRTDTQYF
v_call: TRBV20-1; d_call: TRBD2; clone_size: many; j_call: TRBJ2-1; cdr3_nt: TGCAGTGCTAGAAGCCTAGCGGGAGGGAAAGTTGTCATCGATGAGCAGTTCTTC; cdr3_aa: CSARSLAGGKVVIDEQFF
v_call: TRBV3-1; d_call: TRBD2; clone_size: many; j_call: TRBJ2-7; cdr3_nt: TGTGCCAGCAGCCAAGCCGGGACTAGCGTCGCCTACGAGCAGTACTTC; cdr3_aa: CASSQAGTSVAYEQYF
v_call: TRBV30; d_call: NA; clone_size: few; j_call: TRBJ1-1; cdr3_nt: TGTGCCTGGAGTCCTGACCGAGTCGGAGGGGGAGGGAACACTGAAGCTTTCTTT; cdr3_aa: CAWSPDRVGGGGNTEAFF
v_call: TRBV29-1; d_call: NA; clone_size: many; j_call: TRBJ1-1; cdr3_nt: TGCAGCGTTGAAGACCCGCCTGTGAACACTGAAGCTTTCTTT; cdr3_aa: CSVEDPPVNTEAFF
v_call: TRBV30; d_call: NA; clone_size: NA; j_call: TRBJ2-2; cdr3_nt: TGTGCCTGGAGTGTACCCGGGACAGGGGAGCTGTTTTTT; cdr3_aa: CAWSVPGTGELFF
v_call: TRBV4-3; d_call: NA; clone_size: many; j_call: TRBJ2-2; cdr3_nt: TGCGCCAGCAGCCAGAATGGGGTTACCGGGGAGCTGTTTTTT; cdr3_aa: CASSQNGVTGELFF
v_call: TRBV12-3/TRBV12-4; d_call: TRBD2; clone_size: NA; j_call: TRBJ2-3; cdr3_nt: TGTGCCAGCAGTCTCGGCGGGAGCGAAAAAGATACGCAGTATTTT; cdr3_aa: CASSLGGSEKDTQYF
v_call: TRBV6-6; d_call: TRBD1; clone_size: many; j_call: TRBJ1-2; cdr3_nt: TGTGCCAGCAGTAACGCCGGACAGGGAGGGTCTGTGCGTGGCTACACCTTC; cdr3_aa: CASSNAGQGGSVRGYTF
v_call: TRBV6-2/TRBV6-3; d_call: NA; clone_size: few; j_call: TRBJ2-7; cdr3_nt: TGTGCCAGCAGTCACCCATCATACTCCTACGAGCAGTACTTC; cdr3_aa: CASSHPSYSYEQYF
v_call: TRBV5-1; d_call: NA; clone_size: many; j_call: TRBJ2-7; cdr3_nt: TGCGCCAGCAGCTTGGGCCAGGGCTACGACGAGCAGTACTTC; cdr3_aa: CASSLGQGYDEQYF
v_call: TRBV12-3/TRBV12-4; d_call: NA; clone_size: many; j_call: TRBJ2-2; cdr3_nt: TGTGCCAGCAGTTTATCGGTGGGAGGGGGCACCGGGGAGCTGTTTTTT; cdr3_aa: CASSLSVGGGTGELFF
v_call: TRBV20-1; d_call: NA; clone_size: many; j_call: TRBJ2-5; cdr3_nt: TGCAGTGCTAGCGCCACGGAGGGCTTCCAAGAGACCCAGTACTTC; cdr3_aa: CSASATEGFQETQYF
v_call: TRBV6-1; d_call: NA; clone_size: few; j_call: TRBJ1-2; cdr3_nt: TGTGCCAGCAGTCCCCAGGGGCGGACAGCTAACTATGGCTACACCTTC; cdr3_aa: CASSPQGRTANYGYTF
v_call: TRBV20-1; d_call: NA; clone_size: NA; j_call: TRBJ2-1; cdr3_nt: TGCAGTGCTAGTAGTCGTCAGGGAACCAATGAGCAGCTTTTC; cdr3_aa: CSASSRQGTNEQLF
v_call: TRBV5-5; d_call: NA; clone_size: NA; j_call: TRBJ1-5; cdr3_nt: TGTGCCAGCAGCTTCCGGGAAAGGGCAAATCAGCCCCAGCATTTT; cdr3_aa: CASSFRERANQPQHF
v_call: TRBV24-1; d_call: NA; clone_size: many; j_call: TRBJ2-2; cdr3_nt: TGTGCCACCAGTGATTTGAGGGTTAACACCGGGGAGCTGTTTTTT; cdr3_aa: CATSDLRVNTGELFF
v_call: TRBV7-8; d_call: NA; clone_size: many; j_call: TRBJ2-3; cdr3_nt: TGTGCCAGCAGCCCACTGACAGGAGTGGCAGATACGCAGTATTTT; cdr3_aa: CASSPLTGVADTQYF
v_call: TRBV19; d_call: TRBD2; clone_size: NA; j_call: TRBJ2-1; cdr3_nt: TGTGCCAGTCTAGCGGGAGGGGGTTACAATGAGCAGTTCTTC; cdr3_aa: CASLAGGGYNEQFF
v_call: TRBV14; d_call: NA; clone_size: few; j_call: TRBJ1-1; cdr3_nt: TGTGCCAGCAGCGGGCTGGCTGGGCGGAGGAACACTGAAGCTTTCTTT; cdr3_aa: CASSGLAGRRNTEAFF
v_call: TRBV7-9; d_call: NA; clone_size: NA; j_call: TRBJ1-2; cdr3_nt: TGCGCCAGCAGCTCCTCAACTGGTGGCCACACCTTC; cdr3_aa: CASSSSTGGHTF
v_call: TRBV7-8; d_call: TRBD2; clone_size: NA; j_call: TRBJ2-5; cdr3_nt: TGTGCCAGCAGCTTAGGACCAGGCGGGAGCTACCAAGAGACCCAGTACTTC; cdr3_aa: CASSLGPGGSYQETQYF
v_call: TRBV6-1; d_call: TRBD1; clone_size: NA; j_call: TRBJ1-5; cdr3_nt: TGTGCCAGCAATCCGACAGGGAGCAATCAGCCCCAGCATTTT; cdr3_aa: CASNPTGSNQPQHF
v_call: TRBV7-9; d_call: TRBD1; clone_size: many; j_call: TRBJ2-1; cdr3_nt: TGTGCCAGCAGCTCGGGACAGGGGATTATCAATGAGCAGTTCTTC; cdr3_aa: CASSSGQGIINEQFF
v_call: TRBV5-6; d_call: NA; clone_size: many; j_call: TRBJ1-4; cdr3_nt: TGTGCCAGCAGCTTGGGAGTCGGAGACCCATTTGAAAAACTGTTTTTT; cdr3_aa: CASSLGVGDPFEKLFF
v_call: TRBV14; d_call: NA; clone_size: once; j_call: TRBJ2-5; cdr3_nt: TGTGCCAGCAGCCATATCCAGGGGGAGGTCCAGTACTTC; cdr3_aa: CASSHIQGEVQYF
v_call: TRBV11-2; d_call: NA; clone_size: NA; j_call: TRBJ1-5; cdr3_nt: TGTGCCAGCAGCGCGCCGGGGTTAAATCAGCCCCAGCATTTT; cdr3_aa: CASSAPGLNQPQHF